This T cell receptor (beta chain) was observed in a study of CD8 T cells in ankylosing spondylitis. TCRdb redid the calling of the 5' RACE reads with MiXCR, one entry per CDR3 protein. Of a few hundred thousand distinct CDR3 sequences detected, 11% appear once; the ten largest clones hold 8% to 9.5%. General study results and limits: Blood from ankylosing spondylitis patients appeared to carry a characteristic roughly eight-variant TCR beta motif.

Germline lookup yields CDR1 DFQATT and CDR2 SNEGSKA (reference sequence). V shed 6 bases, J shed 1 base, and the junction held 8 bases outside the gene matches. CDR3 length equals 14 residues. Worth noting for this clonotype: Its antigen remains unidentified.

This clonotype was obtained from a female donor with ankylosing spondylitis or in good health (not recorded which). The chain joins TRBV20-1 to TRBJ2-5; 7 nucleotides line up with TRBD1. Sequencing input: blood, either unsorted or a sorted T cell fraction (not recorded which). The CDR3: CSAAEGAVQETQYF. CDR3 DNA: TGCAGTGCCGCCGAGGGGGCCGTCCAAGAGACCCAGTACTTC.